The 8 T cell receptor beta chains presented below share a single source sample, sequenced in a study of tumor and adjacent non-tumor tissue in lung cancer listed by TCRdb under 2018. RNA was extracted from bulk unsorted tissue and checked for quality with a NanoDrop ND-1000 and an Agilent 2100. Libraries were constructed by multiplex PCR. The reads were generated on an Illumina HiSeq 2500. Following protocols modified from ARM-PCR, the researchers constructed TCRbeta libraries through three rounds of nested PCR with primers (Table S4). The raw public reads went through TCRdb reprocessing: fastp at Q25, MiXCR clone calling, in-frame beta chains kept. Under each unique CDR3 protein, matching rows form one entry showing the most common genes and DNA. A total of 60,000 to 85,000 distinct CDR3 sequences appear in this sample, approximately 73% of them only once. 28% of the sample is taken by the ten largest.

The sequenced sample was lung tumor tissue. All receptors derive from a man aged 55 to 70 with non-small cell lung cancer.

This clonotype was seen a single time. This may come from a read error, since a much larger clone is one base off. The V call is TRBV21-1, the J call TRBJ2-3. TRBV21-1 has pseudogene status. The CDR3 covers 15 residues. The CDR3: CASSKEPADTDTQYF. The CDR3 coding sequence is TGTGCCAGCAGCAAAGAGCCGGCCGACACAGATACGCAGTATTTT.

With respect to this clonotype: Because it lacks the conserved phenylalanine or tryptophan at the end, this CDR3 is likely a read error. This chain uses TRBV29-1 with TRBJ2-1, with D possibly TRBD2 on 6 matching bases. Trimming took off 4 bases at V and 6 bases at J, with 16 bases between the two ends. Germline V gene data show CDR1 as SQVTM and CDR2 as ANQGSEA. The CDR3 extends over 14 amino acids. CDR3 loop: CSVGSGVMGNEQFV. As DNA, the CDR3 is TGCAGCGTTGGGTCGGGGGTCATGGGCAATGAGCAGTTCGTC.

Concerning this clonotype: Since no conserved phenylalanine or tryptophan closes the CDR3, a read error is the likely cause. The chain links TRBV12-3 or TRBV12-4 to TRBJ2-5; 10 bases match TRBD1. Trimming removed 5 bases from V and 10 bases from J; junction bases left unmatched: 13. The CDR3 runs 15 residues. The CDR3 DNA is TGTGCCAGCAGTCTCGGGGACAGGGGAGACAGAGTCCAGTACTTA. Its protein product is CASSLGDRGDRVQYL.

This chain links TRBV7-8 with TRBJ2-7, with D perhaps matching TRBD1 (5 bases). The V and J ends lost 3 bases and 0 bases respectively, with 15 bases between them. This CDR3 contains 16 residues. Looked up from germline, CDR1 is SGHVS and CDR2 is FQNEAQ. The CDR3 nucleotides read TGTGCCAGCAGCTTGGATGGGCTCGACAGCTCCTACGAGCAGTACTTC. It translates to CASSLDGLDSSYEQYF.

This clonotype showed up many times. The chain recombines TRBV20-1 with TRBJ2-3; 10 bases are a match to TRBD2. V lost 5 bases, J lost 2 bases, and 7 bases stayed unmatched. This CDR3 is 15 amino acids long. CDR1 DFQATT and CDR2 SNEGSKA come from the germline V gene (reference sequence). CDR3 in DNA: TGCAGTGCTCACCACACTAGCGGGATCACAGATACGCAGTATTTT. Amino acids: CSAHHTSGITDTQYF.

Details on this clonotype: At one end the junction does not follow the germline gene, possibly because of a read error. The gene calls are TRBV10-3 and TRBJ2-7; D gene uncertain. The CDR3 totals 12 residues. Germline lookup yields CDR1 ENHRY and CDR2 SYGVKD. The CDR3 loop reads CAIANSTYEQHF. In DNA form, the CDR3 reads TGTGCCATCGCTAATTCTACTTACGAGCAGCATTTC.

Remarks on this clonotype: At one of its ends the junction is not consistent with the germline gene, which may arise from a read error. This chain links TRBV6-5 with TRBJ1-5, with 8 nucleotides matching TRBD1. Germline assignment: CDR1 MNHEY and CDR2 SVGAGI. The CDR3 spans 15 residues. The CDR3 reads CVSSHGQGGNRPQHF. The DNA for the CDR3 is TGTGTCAGCAGCCACGGACAGGGTGGCAATCGGCCCCAGCATTTT.

Concerning this clonotype itself: A clone one base away is much larger, so this may be a read error. Here the CDR3 reads CVTGNYNYEQYF. The CDR3 region has the DNA TGTGTCACCGGAAACTATAATTACGAGCAGTACTTC. The chain carries TRBV6-1 and TRBJ2-7; D is unresolved. Germline V gene data show CDR1 as MNHNS and CDR2 as SASEGT. The CDR3 has 12 residues.